Listed below are T cell receptor beta chains from one sample, sequenced in a study of Graves' ophthalmopathy and Graves' hyperthyroidism. TCRdb fed the multiplex PCR reads into MiXCR, producing one record per CDR3 protein. The sample has 500,000 to 800,000 distinct CDR3 sequences; about 40% are singletons. The material sequenced was peripheral blood. The receptor set was obtained from an adult man with Graves' ophthalmopathy. Both conserved end residues are part of each CDR3. A D gene is named only where the DNA matches it firmly. A clone size is listed for some rows: how often the clone was seen (once, few, many), or a class if it is expanded.

TRBV6-5	many	TRBJ2-5	NA	TGTGCCAGCAGTCTATTGACTGAGGAGACCCAGTACTTC	CASSLLTEETQYF
TRBV7-2	NA	TRBJ2-2	TRBD1	TGTGCCAGCAGTCCCCGGACAGGGGCCTACGAAGGGAGGTCCGGGGAGCTGTTTTTT	CASSPRTGAYEGRSGELFF
TRBV12-3/TRBV12-4	few	TRBJ1-4	NA	TGTGCCAGCAGTTTTTGGGAAGGGAATGAAAAACTGTTTTTT	CASSFWEGNEKLFF
TRBV4-1	few	TRBJ1-5	NA	TGCGCCAGCAGCCAGGCGTCAGGGGCAAGGCAGCCCCAGCATTTT	CASSQASGARQPQHF
TRBV14	many	TRBJ2-2	NA	TGTGCCAGCAGCCAGCAACCCACCGGGGAGCTGTTTTTT	CASSQQPTGELFF
TRBV7-9	many	TRBJ1-6	TRBD1	TGTGCCAGCAGCTTGGGAGGGGGCCATTCACCCCTCCACTTT	CASSLGGGHSPLHF
TRBV25-1	few	TRBJ1-4	TRBD1	TGTGCCAGCAGTCAACCGGGACAGGGGAGGGAAAAACTGTTTTTT	CASSQPGQGREKLFF
TRBV10-2	few	TRBJ1-2	TRBD1	TGCGCCAGCAGTGAGGGGGACAGCTATGGCTACACCTTC	CASSEGDSYGYTF
TRBV6-5	many	TRBJ1-6	NA	TGTGCCAGCAGTCCGCCTGGACCGGGGTCACCCCTCCACTTT	CASSPPGPGSPLHF
TRBV5-1	few	TRBJ1-1	NA	TGCGCCAGCTGGGATAACAGGGTCGGCACTGAAGCTTTCTTT	CASWDNRVGTEAFF
TRBV10-3	NA	TRBJ2-7	TRBD2	TGTGCCAGCAGTGAGACAGCGGGGAGCTCCTACGAGCAGTACTTC	CASSETAGSSYEQYF
TRBV14	NA	TRBJ2-5	TRBD1	TGTGCCAGCTCACCAACCTACCCCGGGACAGGCCCCACGGAGACCCAGTACTTC	CASSPTYPGTGPTETQYF
TRBV6-5	NA	TRBJ2-7	NA	TGTGCCAGCTCCCAAACGACTGACCTTGGCTACGAGCAGTACTTC	CASSQTTDLGYEQYF
TRBV24-1	many	TRBJ1-5	TRBD1	TGTGCCACCAGTGATGAGGGGACAGGGATCGGTCAGCCCCAGCATTTT	CATSDEGTGIGQPQHF
TRBV25-1	once	TRBJ1-2	TRBD1	TGTGCTAGAGATTGGACAGGGGGCTTCTATGGCTACACCTTC	CARDWTGGFYGYTF
TRBV5-1	many	TRBJ1-6	TRBD1	TGCGCCAGCAGCTTGGGGGCAGGGGGCTCGGATTCACCCCTCCACTTT	CASSLGAGGSDSPLHF
TRBV25-1	NA	TRBJ1-6	NA	TGTGCTAGAGACGGGCAGGGTGGCTCACCCCTCCACTTT	CARDGQGGSPLHF
TRBV2	many	TRBJ2-7	NA	TGTGCCAGCAGTGACCTAGGACTGCCCTCCTACGAGCAGTACTTC	CASSDLGLPSYEQYF
TRBV5-1	many	TRBJ1-1	TRBD1	TGCGCCAGCAGCACGGACAGGGGGGCGAACACTGAAGCTTTCTTT	CASSTDRGANTEAFF
TRBV2	NA	TRBJ2-5	NA	TGTGCCAGCAGTGAAGTAGGACAACGGCAAGAGACCCAGTACTTC	CASSEVGQRQETQYF
TRBV7-9	NA	TRBJ1-5	NA	TGTGCCAGCAGTTACACCCAGGACAGTCCCAGCGATTATAGCAATCAGCCCCAGCATTTT	CASSYTQDSPSDYSNQPQHF
TRBV5-5	NA	TRBJ2-5	TRBD1	TGTGCCAGCAGTTTAAGACAGGGCCCCCAAGAGACCCAGTACTTC	CASSLRQGPQETQYF